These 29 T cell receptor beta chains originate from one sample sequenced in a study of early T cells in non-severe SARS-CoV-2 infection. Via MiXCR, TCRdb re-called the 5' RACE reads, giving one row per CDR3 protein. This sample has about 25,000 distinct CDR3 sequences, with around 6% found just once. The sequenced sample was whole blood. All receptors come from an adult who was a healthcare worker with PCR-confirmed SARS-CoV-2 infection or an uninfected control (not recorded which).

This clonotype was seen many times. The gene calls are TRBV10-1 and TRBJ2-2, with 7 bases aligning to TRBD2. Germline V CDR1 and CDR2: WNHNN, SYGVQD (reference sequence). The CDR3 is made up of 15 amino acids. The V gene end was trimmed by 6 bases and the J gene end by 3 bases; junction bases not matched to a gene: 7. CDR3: CASSLTSMDTGELFF. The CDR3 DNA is TGCGCCAGCAGCCTGACTAGCATGGACACCGGGGAGCTGTTTTTT.

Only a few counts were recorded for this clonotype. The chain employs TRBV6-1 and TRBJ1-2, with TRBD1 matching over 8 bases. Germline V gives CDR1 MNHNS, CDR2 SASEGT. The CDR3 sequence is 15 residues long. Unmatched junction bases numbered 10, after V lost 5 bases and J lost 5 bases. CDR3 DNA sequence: TGTGCCAGCAGTCCGCCTGGACAGGGCAGATATGGCTACACCTTC. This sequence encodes CASSPPGQGRYGYTF.

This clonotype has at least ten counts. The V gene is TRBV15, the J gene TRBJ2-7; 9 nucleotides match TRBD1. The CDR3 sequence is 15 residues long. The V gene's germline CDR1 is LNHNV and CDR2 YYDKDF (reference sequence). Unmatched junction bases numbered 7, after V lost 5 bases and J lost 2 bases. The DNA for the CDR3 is TGTGCCACCAGCCACCCCGGGACAGGGCCCTACGAGCAGTACTTC. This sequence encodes CATSHPGTGPYEQYF.

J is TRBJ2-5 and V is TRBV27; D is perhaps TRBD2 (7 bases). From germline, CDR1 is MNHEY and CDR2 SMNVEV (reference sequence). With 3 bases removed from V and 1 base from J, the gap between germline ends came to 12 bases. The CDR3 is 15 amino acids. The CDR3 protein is CASSLVRGAQETQYF. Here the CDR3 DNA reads TGTGCCAGCAGTTTGGTCCGGGGGGCCCAAGAGACCCAGTACTTC.

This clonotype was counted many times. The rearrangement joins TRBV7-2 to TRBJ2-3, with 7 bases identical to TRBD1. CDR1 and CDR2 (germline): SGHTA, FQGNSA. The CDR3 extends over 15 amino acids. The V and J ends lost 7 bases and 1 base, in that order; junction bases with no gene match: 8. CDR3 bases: TGTGCCAGCAACCAGGGGGTTTTCCGCACAGATACGCAGTATTTT. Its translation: CASNQGVFRTDTQYF.

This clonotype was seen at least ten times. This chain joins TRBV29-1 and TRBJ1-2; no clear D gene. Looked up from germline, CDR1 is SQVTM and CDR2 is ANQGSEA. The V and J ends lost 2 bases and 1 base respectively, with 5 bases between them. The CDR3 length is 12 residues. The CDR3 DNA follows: TGCAGCGTTGAACGGTATAACTATGGCTACACCTTC. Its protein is CSVERYNYGYTF.

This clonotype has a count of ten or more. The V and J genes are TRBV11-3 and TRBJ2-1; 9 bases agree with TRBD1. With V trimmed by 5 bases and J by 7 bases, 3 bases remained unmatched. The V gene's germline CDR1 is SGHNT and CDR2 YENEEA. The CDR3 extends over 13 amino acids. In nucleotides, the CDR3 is TGTGCCAGCAGCGGACAGGGGAGTAATGAGCAGTTCTTC. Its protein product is CASSGQGSNEQFF.

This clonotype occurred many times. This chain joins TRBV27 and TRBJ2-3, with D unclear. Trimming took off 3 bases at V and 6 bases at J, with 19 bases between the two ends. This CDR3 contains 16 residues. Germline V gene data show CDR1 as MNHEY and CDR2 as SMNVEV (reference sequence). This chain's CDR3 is CASSLATPSFADTQYF. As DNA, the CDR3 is TGTGCCAGCAGTTTGGCTACCCCTTCATTCGCCGATACGCAGTATTTT.

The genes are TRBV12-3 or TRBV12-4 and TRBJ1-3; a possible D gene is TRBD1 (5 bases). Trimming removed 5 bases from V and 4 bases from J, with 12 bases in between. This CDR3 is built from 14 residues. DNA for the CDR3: TGTGCCAGCAGTATCAGGGTGGAAGGAAACACCATATATTTT. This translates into CASSIRVEGNTIYF.

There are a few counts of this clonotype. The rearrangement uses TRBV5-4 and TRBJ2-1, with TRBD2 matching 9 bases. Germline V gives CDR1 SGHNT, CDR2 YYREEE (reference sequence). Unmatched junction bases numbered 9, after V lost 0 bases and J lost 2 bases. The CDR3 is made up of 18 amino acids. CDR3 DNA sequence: TGTGCCAGCAGCTTGGTGGGGCGAAGCGGGGGGCCCTACAATGAGCAGTTCTTC. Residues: CASSLVGRSGGPYNEQFF.

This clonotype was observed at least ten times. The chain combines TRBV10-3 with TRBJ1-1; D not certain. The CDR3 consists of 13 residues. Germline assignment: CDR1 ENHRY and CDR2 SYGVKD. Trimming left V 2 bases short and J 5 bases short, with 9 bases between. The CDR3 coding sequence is TGTGCCATCAGTGAGGGGGTTAGTACTGAAGCTTTCTTT. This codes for CAISEGVSTEAFF.

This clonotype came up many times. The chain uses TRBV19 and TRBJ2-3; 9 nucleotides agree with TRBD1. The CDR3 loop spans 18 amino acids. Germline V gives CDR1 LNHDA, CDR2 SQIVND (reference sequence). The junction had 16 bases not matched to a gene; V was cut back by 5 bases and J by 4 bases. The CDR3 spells CASSPETPDRGYADTQYF. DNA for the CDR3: TGTGCCAGTAGTCCCGAGACCCCAGACAGGGGGTACGCAGATACGCAGTATTTT.

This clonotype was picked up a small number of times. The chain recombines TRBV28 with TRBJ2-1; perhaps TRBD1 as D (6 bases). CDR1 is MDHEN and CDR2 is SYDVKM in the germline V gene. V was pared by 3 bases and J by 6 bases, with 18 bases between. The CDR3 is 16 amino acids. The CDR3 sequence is CASSFLRGSPGNEQFF. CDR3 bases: TGTGCCAGCAGTTTTCTCAGGGGTTCTCCGGGCAATGAGCAGTTCTTC.

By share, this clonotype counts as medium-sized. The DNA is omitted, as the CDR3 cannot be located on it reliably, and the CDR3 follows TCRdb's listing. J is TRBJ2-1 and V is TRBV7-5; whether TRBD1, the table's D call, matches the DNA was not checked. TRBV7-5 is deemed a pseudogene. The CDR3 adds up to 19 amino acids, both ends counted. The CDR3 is CISVSEVPLPGQGIMEQFF.

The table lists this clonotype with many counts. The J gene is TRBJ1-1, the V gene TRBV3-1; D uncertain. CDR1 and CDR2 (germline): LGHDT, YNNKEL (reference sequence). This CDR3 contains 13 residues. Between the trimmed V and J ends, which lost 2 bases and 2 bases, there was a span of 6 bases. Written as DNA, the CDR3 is TGTGCCAGCAGCCAAACGGGTAACACTGAAGCTTTCTTT. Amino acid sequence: CASSQTGNTEAFF.

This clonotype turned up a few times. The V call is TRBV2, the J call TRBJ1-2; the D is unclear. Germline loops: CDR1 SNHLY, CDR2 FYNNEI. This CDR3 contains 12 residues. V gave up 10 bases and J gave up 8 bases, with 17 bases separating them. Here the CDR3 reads CAIPGGSSGYTF. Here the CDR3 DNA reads TGTGCCATCCCTGGAGGGTCAAGCGGCTACACCTTC.

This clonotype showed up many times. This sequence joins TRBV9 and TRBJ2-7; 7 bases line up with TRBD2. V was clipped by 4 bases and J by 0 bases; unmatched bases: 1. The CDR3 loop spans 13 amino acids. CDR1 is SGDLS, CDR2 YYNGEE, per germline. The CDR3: CASSRGVSYEQYF. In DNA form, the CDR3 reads TGTGCCAGCAGCCGGGGGGTCTCCTACGAGCAGTACTTC. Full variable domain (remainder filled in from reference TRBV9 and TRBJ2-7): DSGVTQTPKHLITATGQRVTLRCSPRSGDLSVYWYQQSLDQGLQFLIQYYNGEERAKGNILERFSAQQFPDLHSELNLSSLELGDSALYFCASSRGVSYEQYFGPGTRLTVT.

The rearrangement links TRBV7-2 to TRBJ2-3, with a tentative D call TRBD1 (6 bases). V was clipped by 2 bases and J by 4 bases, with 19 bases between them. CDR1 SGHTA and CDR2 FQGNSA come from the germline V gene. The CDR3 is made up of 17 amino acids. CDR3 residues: CASSLWDMILLPDTQYF. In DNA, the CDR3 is TGTGCCAGCAGCTTATGGGACATGATACTCCTCCCAGATACGCAGTATTTT.

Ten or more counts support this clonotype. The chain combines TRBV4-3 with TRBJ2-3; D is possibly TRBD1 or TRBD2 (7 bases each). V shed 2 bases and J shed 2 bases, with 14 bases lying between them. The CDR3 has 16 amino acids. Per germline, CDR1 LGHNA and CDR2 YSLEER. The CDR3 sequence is CASSQIAGGDTDTQYF. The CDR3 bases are TGCGCCAGCAGCCAAATTGCAGGGGGGGACACAGATACGCAGTATTTT.

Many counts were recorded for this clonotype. CDR3 DNA: TGCGCCAGCAACGTAGGCACCGGGGAGCTGTTTTTT. Amino acid sequence: CASNVGTGELFF. V usage is TRBV5-1 and J usage is TRBJ2-2, with D hard to call. Per the germline V gene, CDR1 is SGHRS and CDR2 is YFSETQ. This CDR3 spans 12 amino acids. Deletions cut 6 bases from V and 4 bases from J, with 7 bases between. Full variable domain (remainder filled in from reference TRBV5-1 and TRBJ2-2): KAGVTQTPRYLIKTRGQQVTLSCSPISGHRSVSWYQQTPGQGLQFLFEYFSETQRNKGNFPGRFSGRQFSNSRSEMNVSTLELGDSALYLCASNVGTGELFFGEGSRLTVL.

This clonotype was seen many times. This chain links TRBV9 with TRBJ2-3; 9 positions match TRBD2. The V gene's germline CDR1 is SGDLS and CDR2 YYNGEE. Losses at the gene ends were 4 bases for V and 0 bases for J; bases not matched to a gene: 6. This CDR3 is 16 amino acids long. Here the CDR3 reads CASSPGGGVSTDTQYF. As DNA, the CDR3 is TGTGCCAGCAGCCCCGGCGGGGGGGTTAGCACAGATACGCAGTATTTT.

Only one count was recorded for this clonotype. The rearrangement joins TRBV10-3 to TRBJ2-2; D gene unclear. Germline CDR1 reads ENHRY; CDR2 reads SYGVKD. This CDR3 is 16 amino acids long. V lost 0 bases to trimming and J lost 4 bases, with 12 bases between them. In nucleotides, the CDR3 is TGTGCCATCAGTGAGTCGGGCCGGCGGAGCACCGGGGAGCTGTTTTTT. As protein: CAISESGRRSTGELFF.

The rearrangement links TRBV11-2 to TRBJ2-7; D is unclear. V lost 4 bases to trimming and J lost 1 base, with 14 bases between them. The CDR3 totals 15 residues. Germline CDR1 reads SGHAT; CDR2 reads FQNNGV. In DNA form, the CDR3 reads TGTGCCAGCAGCTCCTATCCCGGTCCTTCCTACGAGCAGTACTTC. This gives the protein CASSSYPGPSYEQYF.

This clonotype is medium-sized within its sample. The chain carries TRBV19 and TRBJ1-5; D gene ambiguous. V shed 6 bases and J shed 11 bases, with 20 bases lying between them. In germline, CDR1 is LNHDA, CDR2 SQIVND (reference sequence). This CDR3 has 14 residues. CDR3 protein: CASSAGRVSGAQHF. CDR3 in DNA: TGTGCCAGTAGCGCCGGACGGGTCTCGGGAGCCCAGCATTTT.

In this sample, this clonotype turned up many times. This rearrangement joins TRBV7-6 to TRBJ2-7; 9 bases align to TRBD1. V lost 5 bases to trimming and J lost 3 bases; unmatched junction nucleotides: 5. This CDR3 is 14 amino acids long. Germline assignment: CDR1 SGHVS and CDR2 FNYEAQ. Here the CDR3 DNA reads TGTGCCAGCAGCCTACAGGGGGCCGGCTACGAGCAGTACTTC. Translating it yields CASSLQGAGYEQYF.

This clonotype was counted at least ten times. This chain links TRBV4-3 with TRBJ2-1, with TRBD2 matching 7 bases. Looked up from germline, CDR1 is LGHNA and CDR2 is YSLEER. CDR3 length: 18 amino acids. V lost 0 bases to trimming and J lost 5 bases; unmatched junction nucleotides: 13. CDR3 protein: CASSQDWMARRGNNEQFF. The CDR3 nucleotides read TGCGCCAGCAGCCAAGATTGGATGGCCCGGCGGGGGAACAATGAGCAGTTCTTC.

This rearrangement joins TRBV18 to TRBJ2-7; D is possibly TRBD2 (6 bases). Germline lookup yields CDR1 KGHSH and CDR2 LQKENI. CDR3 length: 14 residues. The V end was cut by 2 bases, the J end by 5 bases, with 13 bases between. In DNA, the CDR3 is TGTGCCAGCTCACCAGGGGGACTCCCCCACGAGCAGTACTTC. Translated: CASSPGGLPHEQYF.

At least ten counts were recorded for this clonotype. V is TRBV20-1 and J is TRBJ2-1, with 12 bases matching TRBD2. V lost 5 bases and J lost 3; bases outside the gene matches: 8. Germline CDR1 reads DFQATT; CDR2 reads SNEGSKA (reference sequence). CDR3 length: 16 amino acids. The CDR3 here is CSAPPLAGGIYNEQFF. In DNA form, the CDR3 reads TGCAGTGCTCCTCCCCTAGCGGGGGGGATCTACAATGAGCAGTTCTTC.

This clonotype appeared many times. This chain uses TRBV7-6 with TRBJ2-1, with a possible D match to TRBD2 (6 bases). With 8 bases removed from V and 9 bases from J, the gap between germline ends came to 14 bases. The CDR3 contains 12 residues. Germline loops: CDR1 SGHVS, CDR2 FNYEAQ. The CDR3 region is CASRGTELEQFF. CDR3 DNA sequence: TGTGCCAGCCGGGGGACGGAACTTGAGCAGTTCTTC.